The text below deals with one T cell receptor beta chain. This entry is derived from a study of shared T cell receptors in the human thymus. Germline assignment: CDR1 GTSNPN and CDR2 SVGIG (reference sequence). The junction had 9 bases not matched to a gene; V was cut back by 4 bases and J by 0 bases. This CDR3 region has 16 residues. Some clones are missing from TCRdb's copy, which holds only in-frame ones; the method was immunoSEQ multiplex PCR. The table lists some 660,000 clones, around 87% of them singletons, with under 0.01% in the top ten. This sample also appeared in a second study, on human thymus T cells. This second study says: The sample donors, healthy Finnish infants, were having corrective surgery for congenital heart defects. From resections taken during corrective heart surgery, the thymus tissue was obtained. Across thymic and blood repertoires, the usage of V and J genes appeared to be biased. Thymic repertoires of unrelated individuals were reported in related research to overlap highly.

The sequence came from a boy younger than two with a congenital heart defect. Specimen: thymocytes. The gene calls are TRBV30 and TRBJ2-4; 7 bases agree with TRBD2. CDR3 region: CAWTPASGIAKNIQYF. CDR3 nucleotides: TGTGCCTGGACCCCTGCTAGCGGAATAGCCAAAAACATTCAGTACTTC.